This T cell receptor (beta chain) was identified in a study of regulatory T cells in long-lasting Graves disease. General study points: The study found lower TCR diversity in persistent Graves' patients than in newly diagnosed ones.

Arm-PCR with iRepertoire HTBI primers amplified the CDR3 regions for these TCR beta libraries. TCRdb re-analysed the multiplex PCR reads in MiXCR, keeping a single row per CDR3 protein. The profile covers 440,000 or so distinct CDR3 sequences, with 16% appearing a single time and about 11% taken by the ten largest. Time point described: newly diagnosed GD, antithyroid drugs for less than 3 months. RNA extracted from PBMCs served as the sequencing template. The CDR3 covers 16 residues. CDR1 is LNHDA and CDR2 is SQIVND in the germline V gene (reference sequence). V lost 6 bases, J lost 6 bases, and 12 bases stayed unmatched. Only a few counts were recorded for this clonotype. The target antigen is unknown. These data are also associated with another study on T cells in Graves' hyperthyroidism and ophthalmopathy.

The sequencing here drew on peripheral blood mononuclear cells (PBMCs), taken at new diagnosis, from a patient treated with antithyroid drugs. The receptor comes from a woman in her 30s with Graves disease. V gene TRBV19 combines with J gene TRBJ2-1; 9 bases match TRBD1. This CDR3 reads CASSVLPGQGGNEQFF. The CDR3 coding sequence is TGTGCCAGTAGCGTCCTACCGGGACAGGGCGGCAATGAGCAGTTCTTC.